The subject of this entry is one T cell receptor beta chain. Its target is not known. This specimen comes from a study of CD8+ T cells in alopecia areata. Across the whole study: At a dose of 5 to 10 mg twice daily, oral tofacitinib was given to treated patients. The study's findings and limits: Scalp and blood retained many expanded lesional clones during tofacitinib. Between patients, shared TCR sequences were less clear than in mice. This was possibly due in part to HLA diversity in the patient population.

The germline V gene encodes CDR1 SEHNR and CDR2 FQNEAQ (reference sequence). The V end lost 1 base, the J end lost 8 bases, and 3 bases lay between the germline ends. CDR3 length equals 12 residues. Reverse transcription of extracted RNA yielded cDNA, which provided the sequencing template. Repertoires were generated with immunoSEQ multiplex PCR, while TCRdb's copy carries only in-frame clones and drops some. The data hold some 100,000 clones, with roughly 60% observed a single time. Noted treatment: oral pan-JAK inhibitor, 5-10 mg twice daily. This TCR was sampled from a human donor with alopecia areata. This chain joins TRBV7-9 and TRBJ1-6; no clear D gene. Sequencing was performed on CD8+ T cells sorted from blood, taken at approximately week 61, from a patient treated with tofacitinib. The CDR3: CASSLDDSPLHF. In DNA form, the CDR3 reads TGTGCCAGCAGCTTAGACGATTCACCCCTCCACTTT.